This T cell receptor (beta chain) was recovered during a study of beta chain features in type 1 diabetes listed by TCRdb under 2018. Some background on the complete study: Mean age, gender distribution, total cell number and subset yield were not different between patients and healthy donors. A total of 85 million to 140 million sorted cells were examined across all samples, and a strong correlation was observed between cell number per subset and RNA yield. The study compared the TCRB repertoires of sorted circulating CD4+ T cell subsets in recently diagnosed type 1 diabetes patients with those in matched healthy donors. Naive and central memory subsets were obtained from all 30 or so donors, but regulatory and stem cell-like memory subsets were isolated from only 8 patients and roughly 8 healthy donors.

The V and J ends are trimmed by 8 bases and 4 bases, leaving 12 bases between them. From the cysteine through the phenylalanine, the CDR3 covers 12 amino acids. Solely the CDR3 DNA is kept, with 36 bases framed from the first base. Sequences MNHEY (CDR1) and SVGAGI (CDR2) are obtained from the germline V gene. The High Capacity cDNA Reverse Transcription Kit was used to reverse transcribe all of the isolated RNA, meaning that expressed TCRB transcripts were what got sequenced. Deep immunoSEQ sequencing was applied to naive, central memory and regulatory T cell samples, giving an average of roughly 3.5 million total reads per sample. Sorted cells were lysed in RLT buffer and RNA was extracted with DNase-treated RNeasy Micro or Mini kits, depending on cell number. Each cell subset was processed on its own to prevent cross-contamination, while patient and healthy donor samples were processed together. The immunoSEQ multiplex PCR was used to amplify TCRB sequences from cDNA, yielding 87-bp fragments that span the CDR3 region. The amplicons were sequenced using the Illumina HiSeq platform. Under the source paper's analysis protocol: PCR bias was corrected computationally using synthetic template baselines, and reads within Hamming distance 2 were collapsed, with unmergeable singletons discarded. Reads were aligned against IMGT so that V, D and J genes, CDR3 length and insertions or deletions at six rearrangement sites could be assigned. Within each subset, clonotype counts were normalized to sorted cell number, and only after that were true diversity and Gini coefficients computed with the tcR R package. The overlap coefficient, calculated on TCRB nucleotide sequences, was used to quantify repertoire sharing. As a proxy for the pre-selection repertoire, out-of-frame TCRB sequences from naive cells were analyzed. TCRdb limited this immuneACCESS table to in-frame rearrangements with V and J called. A share of clones is missing; checked studies link under half to unresolved V genes, and the rest is unexplained. V, J and clone size reflect that table, while D and trimming were determined from the DNA. Counted in this sample were 900,000 or so clones; about a sixth of them appeared once. The ten largest clones add up to about 0.02% of the sample.

Overall study outcomes, separate from this receptor: In all four CD4+ subsets, TCRB CDR3 length was moderately but significantly shorter in type 1 diabetes patients. HLA sub-analyses involved small numbers of individuals, so any influence of HLA type on TCRB rearrangement remained unresolved. Shorter templates might have been favored by PCR, but patient and control samples were amplified and corrected together, so both groups would have been affected equally by any skew. Naive, central memory and regulatory TCRB repertoires appeared to be more alike among patients than among healthy donors. At VDJ recombination sites, patients with type 1 diabetes made fewer insertions and deleted more nucleotides, a pattern implying thymic rearrangement abnormalities. Sequencing cDNA rather than genomic DNA could over-represent highly expressing activated cells, although activation and CD3 levels did not differ between groups.

Each donor gave one peripheral blood draw, averaging around 120 mL, which was collected into heparinised tubes. A BD FACSAria II and a panel including CD45RO, CCR7, CD25, CD127, CD95 and CD27 were used to sort naive, central memory, regulatory and stem cell-like memory CD4+ T cells. A purity above 98% was achieved for all sorted populations. PBMCs were separated immediately by Lymphoprep density gradient centrifugation and were stained directly, without being cultured. To minimize batch effects, samples were stained and sorted in pairs, one healthy donor with one patient per experiment. Details on this clone: Its specific antigen is unknown. Base quality data are lacking; no much larger clone is found one base away.

The receptor's source is a woman younger than 35 in good health. Here the chain combines TRBV6-5 and TRBJ2-7; the D segment cannot be called with confidence. The sequenced sample consisted of naive CD4+ T cells from blood. The intended sense of this specimen's cell subset or site label: true naive CD4+ T cells. The CDR3 region: CASRNSRYEQYF. The nucleotide sequence reads TGTGCCAGCCGTAATAGTAGGTACGAGCAGTACTTC.